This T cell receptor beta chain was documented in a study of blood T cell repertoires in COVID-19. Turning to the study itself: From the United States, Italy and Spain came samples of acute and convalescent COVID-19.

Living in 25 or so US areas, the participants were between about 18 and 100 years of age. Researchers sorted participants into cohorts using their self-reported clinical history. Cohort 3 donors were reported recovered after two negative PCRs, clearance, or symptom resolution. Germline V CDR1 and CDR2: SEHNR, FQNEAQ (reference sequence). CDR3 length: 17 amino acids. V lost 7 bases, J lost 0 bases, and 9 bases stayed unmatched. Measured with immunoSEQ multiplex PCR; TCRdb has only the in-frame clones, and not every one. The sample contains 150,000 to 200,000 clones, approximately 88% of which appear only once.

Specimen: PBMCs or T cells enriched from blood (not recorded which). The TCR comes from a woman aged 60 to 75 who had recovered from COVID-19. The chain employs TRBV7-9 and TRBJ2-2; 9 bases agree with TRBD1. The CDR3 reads CASTDPRTGANTGELFF. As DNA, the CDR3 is TGTGCCAGCACCGATCCCCGGACAGGGGCGAACACCGGGGAGCTGTTTTTT.